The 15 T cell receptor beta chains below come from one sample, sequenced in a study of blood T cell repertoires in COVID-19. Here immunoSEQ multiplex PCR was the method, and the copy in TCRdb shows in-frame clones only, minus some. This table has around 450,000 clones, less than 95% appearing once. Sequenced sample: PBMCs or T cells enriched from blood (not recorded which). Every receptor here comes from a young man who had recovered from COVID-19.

The CDR3 protein is CAWSPGTSYGVATNEKLFF. The CDR3 DNA is TGTGCCTGGAGTCCCGGGACTTCATACGGGGTTGCAACTAATGAAAAACTGTTTTTT. The chain combines TRBV30 with TRBJ1-4; the D gene is possibly TRBD1 (5 bases). V dropped 2 bases and J dropped 0 bases, with 22 bases sitting between them. CDR3 length: 19 amino acids. Germline loops: CDR1 GTSNPN, CDR2 SVGIG (reference sequence).

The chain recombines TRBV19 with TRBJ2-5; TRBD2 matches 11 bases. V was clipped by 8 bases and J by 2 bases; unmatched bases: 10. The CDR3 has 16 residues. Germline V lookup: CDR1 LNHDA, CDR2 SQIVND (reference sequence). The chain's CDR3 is CASGPRLAGRQETQYF. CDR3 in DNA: TGTGCCAGTGGACCTAGACTAGCGGGACGACAAGAGACCCAGTACTTC.

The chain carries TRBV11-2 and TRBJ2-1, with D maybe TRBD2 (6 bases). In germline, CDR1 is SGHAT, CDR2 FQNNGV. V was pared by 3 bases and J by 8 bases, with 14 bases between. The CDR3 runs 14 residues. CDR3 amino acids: CASSFGTAPDEQFF. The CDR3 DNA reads TGTGCCAGCAGCTTCGGGACTGCACCGGATGAGCAGTTCTTC.

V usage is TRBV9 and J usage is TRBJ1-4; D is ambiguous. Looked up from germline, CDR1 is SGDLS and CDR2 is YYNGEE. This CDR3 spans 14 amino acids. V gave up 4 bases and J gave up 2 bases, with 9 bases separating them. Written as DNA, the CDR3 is TGTGCCAGCAGCCCACACCTCACTAATGAAAAACTGTTTTTT. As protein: CASSPHLTNEKLFF.

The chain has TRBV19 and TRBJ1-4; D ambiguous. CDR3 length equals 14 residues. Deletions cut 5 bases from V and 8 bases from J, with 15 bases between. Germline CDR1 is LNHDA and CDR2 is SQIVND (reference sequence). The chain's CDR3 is CASSPKLRGEKLFF. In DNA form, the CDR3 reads TGTGCCAGTAGTCCGAAGCTGAGAGGGGAAAAACTGTTTTTT.

The DNA of the CDR3 is TGTGCCAGCAGTACAGGGAGTCGGTCTGAAGCTTTCTTT. Translation gives CASSTGSRSEAFF. The J gene is TRBJ1-1, the V gene TRBV6-9; tentative D call: TRBD1 (6 bases). Germline CDR1 reads MNHGY; CDR2 reads SVAAGI. The CDR3 consists of 13 residues. V was cut by 5 bases and J by 6 bases, with 13 bases left in between.

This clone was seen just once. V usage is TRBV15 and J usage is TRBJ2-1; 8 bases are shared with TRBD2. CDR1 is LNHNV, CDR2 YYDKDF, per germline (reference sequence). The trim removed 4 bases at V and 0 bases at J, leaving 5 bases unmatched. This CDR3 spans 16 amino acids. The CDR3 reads CATSILAEGSYNEQFF. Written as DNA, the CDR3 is TGTGCCACCAGCATACTAGCGGAGGGCTCCTACAATGAGCAGTTCTTC.

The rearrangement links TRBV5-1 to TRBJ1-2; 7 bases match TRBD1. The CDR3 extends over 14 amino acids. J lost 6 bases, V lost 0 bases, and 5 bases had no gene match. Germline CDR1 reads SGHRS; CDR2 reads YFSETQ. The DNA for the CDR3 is TGCGCCAGCAGCTTGGTCCAGGGGGTCCATGGCTACACCTTC. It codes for CASSLVQGVHGYTF.

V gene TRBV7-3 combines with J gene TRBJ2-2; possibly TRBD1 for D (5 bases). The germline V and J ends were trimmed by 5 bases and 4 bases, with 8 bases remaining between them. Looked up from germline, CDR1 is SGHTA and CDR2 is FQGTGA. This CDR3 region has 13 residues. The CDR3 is CASSQGSTGELFF. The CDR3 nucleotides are TGTGCCAGCAGCCAGGGAAGCACCGGGGAGCTGTTTTTT.

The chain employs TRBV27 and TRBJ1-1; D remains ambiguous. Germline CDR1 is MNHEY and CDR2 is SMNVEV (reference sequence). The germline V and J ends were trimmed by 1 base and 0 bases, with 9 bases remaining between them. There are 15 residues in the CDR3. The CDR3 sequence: CASSLLGRLNTEAFF. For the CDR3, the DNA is TGTGCCAGCAGTTTATTGGGCAGACTGAACACTGAAGCTTTCTTT.

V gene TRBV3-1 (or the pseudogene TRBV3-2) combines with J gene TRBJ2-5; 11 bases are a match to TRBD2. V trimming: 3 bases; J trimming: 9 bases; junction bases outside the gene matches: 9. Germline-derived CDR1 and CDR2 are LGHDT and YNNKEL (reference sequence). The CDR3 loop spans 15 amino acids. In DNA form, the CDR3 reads TGTGCCAGCAGCCACGGGACTAGCGGTTCTGAGGCCCAGTACTTC. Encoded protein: CASSHGTSGSEAQYF.

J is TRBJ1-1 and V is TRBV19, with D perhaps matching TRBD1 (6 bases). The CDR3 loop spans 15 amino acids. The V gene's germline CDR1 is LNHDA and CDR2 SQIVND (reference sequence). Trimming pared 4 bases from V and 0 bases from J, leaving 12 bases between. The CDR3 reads CASSTTGRVNTEAFF. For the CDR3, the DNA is TGTGCCAGTAGTACTACAGGGAGGGTGAACACTGAAGCTTTCTTT.

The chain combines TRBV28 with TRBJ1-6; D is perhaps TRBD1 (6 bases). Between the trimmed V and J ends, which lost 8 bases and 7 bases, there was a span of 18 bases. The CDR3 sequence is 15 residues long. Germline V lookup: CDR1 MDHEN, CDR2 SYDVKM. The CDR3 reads CASQKAGTINSPLHF. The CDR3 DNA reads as TGTGCCAGCCAAAAGGCCGGGACAATCAATTCACCCCTCCACTTT.

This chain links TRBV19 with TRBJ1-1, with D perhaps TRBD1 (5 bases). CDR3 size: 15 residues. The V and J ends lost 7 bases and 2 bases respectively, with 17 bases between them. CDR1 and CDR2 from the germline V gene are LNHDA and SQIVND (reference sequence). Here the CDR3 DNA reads TGTGCCAGTACACCCGGCGACAGATCCAACACTGAAGCTTTCTTT. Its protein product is CASTPGDRSNTEAFF. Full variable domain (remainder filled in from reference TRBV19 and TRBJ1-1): DGGITQSPKYLFRKEGQNVTLSCEQNLNHDAMYWYRQDPGQGLRLIYYSQIVNDFQKGDIAEGYSVSREKKESFPLTVTSAQKNPTAFYLCASTPGDRSNTEAFFGQGTRLTVV.

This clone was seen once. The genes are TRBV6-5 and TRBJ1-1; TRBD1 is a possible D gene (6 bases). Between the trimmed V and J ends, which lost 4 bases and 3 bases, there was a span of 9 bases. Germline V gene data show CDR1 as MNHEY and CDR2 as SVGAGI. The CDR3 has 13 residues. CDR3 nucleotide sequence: TGTGCCAGCAGTTTACACAGGGACACTGAAGCTTTCTTT. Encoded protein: CASSLHRDTEAFF.